These 15 T cell receptor beta chains share one sample of origin, sequenced in a study of cytomegalovirus exposure and HLA in healthy donors. PCR primers comprised 60 Vbeta and 13 Jbeta primers. Sequencing was performed with immunoSEQ multiplex PCR; in TCRdb, only in-frame clones are kept and a portion is missing. The data contain roughly 100,000 clones, around four fifths of them singletons. Sequencing was performed on PBMCs. These receptors were obtained from a man aged 30 to 39 in good health and CMV-seronegative.

The chain employs TRBV6-5 and TRBJ2-7; D is unclear. Trimming cost V 6 bases and J 7 bases, with 13 bases left between them. The CDR3 contains 12 residues. Per germline, CDR1 MNHEY and CDR2 SVGAGI. CDR3 region: CASRPTGGEQYF. The CDR3 DNA follows: TGTGCCAGCAGACCTACGGGTGGGGAGCAGTACTTC.

The chain links TRBV6-4 to TRBJ2-2; 7 bases are a match to TRBD2. The CDR3 covers 13 residues. Germline V gene data show CDR1 as MRHNA and CDR2 as SNTAGT. V shed 4 bases and J 7 bases; nucleotides not matched to a gene: 3. CDR3 sequence reads: CASSAWTSGELFF. DNA of the CDR3: TGTGCCAGCAGTGCATGGACTAGCGGGGAGCTGTTTTTT.

This clone was seen more than once but under ten times. The V call is TRBV6-6, the J call TRBJ2-7; 9 bases fit TRBD2. From germline, CDR1 is MNHNY and CDR2 SVGAGI (reference sequence). Trimming took 2 bases from V and 4 from J; bases not matched to a gene: 9. The CDR3 length is 16 residues. The CDR3 nucleotides are TGTGCCAGCAGTTACCCTCAACAGCGGGGGGTGTACGAGCAGTACTTC. This translates into CASSYPQQRGVYEQYF.

The V gene is TRBV11-2, the J gene TRBJ1-1, with unresolved D. The CDR3 consists of 14 residues. CDR1 and CDR2 from the germline V gene are SGHAT and FQNNGV. The ends were cut back, 2 bases at V and 4 bases at J, with 11 bases in the middle. The CDR3 loop is CASSLPGTVTEAFF. The CDR3 DNA is TGTGCCAGCAGCTTACCGGGAACAGTCACTGAAGCTTTCTTT.

CDR3 sequence reads: CASSVSSGTDTQYF. The CDR3 bases are TGCGCCAGCAGTGTGTCTAGCGGCACAGATACGCAGTATTTT. The chain uses TRBV10-2 and TRBJ2-3; TRBD2 might be the D (6 bases). Trimming left V 4 bases short and J 1 base short, with 9 bases between. Germline loops: CDR1 WSHSY, CDR2 SAAADI. The CDR3 contains 14 residues.

The genes are TRBV19 and TRBJ2-7; D not certain. Germline V gene sequence: CDR1 LNHDA, CDR2 SQIVND (reference sequence). Trimming pared 6 bases from V and 5 bases from J, leaving 8 bases between. The CDR3 runs to 11 residues. This CDR3 reads CASSIGNEQYF. The CDR3 coding sequence is TGTGCCAGTAGCATCGGTAACGAGCAGTACTTC.

The J gene is TRBJ2-3, the V gene TRBV19; the match to TRBD2 covers 11 bases. Germline CDR1 and CDR2: LNHDA and SQIVND (reference sequence). J was trimmed by 5 bases and V by 4 bases; bases with no gene match: 5. This CDR3 has 15 amino acids. The CDR3 nucleotides read TGTGCCAGTAGTAAGGGACTAGCGGCAGGAGATACGCAGTATTTT. This codes for CASSKGLAAGDTQYF. Full variable domain (rest looked up from reference TRBV19 and TRBJ2-3): DGGITQSPKYLFRKEGQNVTLSCEQNLNHDAMYWYRQDPGQGLRLIYYSQIVNDFQKGDIAEGYSVSREKKESFPLTVTSAQKNPTAFYLCASSKGLAAGDTQYFGPGTRLTVL.

V is TRBV4-3 and J is TRBJ1-4, with TRBD1 as a possible D gene (5 bases). CDR1 and CDR2 (germline): LGHNA, YSLEER. V dropped 0 bases and J dropped 6 bases, with 11 bases sitting between them. This CDR3 has 15 amino acids. DNA of the CDR3: TGCGCCAGCAGCCAAGATGCGGGACCATATGAAAAACTGTTTTTT. Its protein is CASSQDAGPYEKLFF.

This rearrangement joins TRBV27 to TRBJ1-5; 11 bases line up with TRBD1. The CDR3 length is 16 residues. V trimming: 7 bases; J trimming: 1 base; junction bases outside the gene matches: 6. Germline CDR1 reads MNHEY; CDR2 reads SMNVEV (reference sequence). In nucleotides, the CDR3 is TGTGCCAGCATACGGACAGGGGGCTCCAGCAATCAGCCCCAGCATTTT. Translation: CASIRTGGSSNQPQHF.

This chain links TRBV12-5 with TRBJ1-3; 8 positions agree with TRBD1. This CDR3 is built from 16 residues. V dropped 6 bases and J dropped 6; count of bases not matched to a gene: 13. Germline CDR1 LGHNT, CDR2 FRNRAP. Here the CDR3 DNA reads TGTGCTAGTGGCCATGACAGGGGATGGATGAAAAACACCATATATTTT. This sequence encodes CASGHDRGWMKNTIYF.

The chain is built from TRBV7-8 and TRBJ2-1, with 8 bases that match TRBD2. After removal of 6 bases from V and 6 bases from J, the junction contained 4 bases not matched to a gene. Germline V gives CDR1 SGHVS, CDR2 FQNEAQ. CDR3 length equals 13 residues. This CDR3 reads CASSSGKANEQFF. DNA of the CDR3: TGTGCCAGCAGTAGCGGGAAGGCCAATGAGCAGTTCTTC.

J is TRBJ2-1 and V is TRBV7-8; D might be TRBD1 (6 bases). Germline V CDR1 and CDR2: SGHVS, FQNEAQ. The CDR3 covers 14 residues. V lost 4 bases and J 6 bases, leaving 13 bases between the germline ends. CDR3 nucleotides: TGTGCCAGCAGCTACCGGGACACTGGCAATGAGCAGTTCTTC. Amino acids: CASSYRDTGNEQFF. The whole variable domain, filled in from reference TRBV7-8 and TRBJ2-1, reads GAGVSQSPRYKVAKRGQDVALRCDPISGHVSLFWYQQALGQGPEFLTYFQNEAQLDKSGLPSDRFFAERPEGSVSTLKIQRTQQEDSAVYLCASSYRDTGNEQFFGPGTRLTVL.

CDR3 sequence reads: CASSRDGSSYNSPLHF. DNA of the CDR3: TGTGCCAGCAGCAGGGACGGGAGCTCCTATAATTCACCCCTCCACTTT. The chain couples TRBV27 to TRBJ1-6; a possible D gene is TRBD1 (5 bases). Germline values: CDR1 MNHEY, CDR2 SMNVEV (reference sequence). Trimming took 6 bases from V and 0 from J, leaving 12 bases between them. This CDR3 is 16 amino acids long.

The V gene is TRBV19, the J gene TRBJ2-1; possible D gene TRBD2, 6 bases. Germline V CDR1 and CDR2: LNHDA, SQIVND (reference sequence). Between the trimmed V and J ends, which lost 6 bases and 7 bases, there was a span of 13 bases. The CDR3 sequence is 13 residues long. This chain's CDR3 is CASRLTSLNEQFF. CDR3 nucleotide sequence: TGTGCCAGTAGGCTGACTAGTTTGAATGAGCAGTTCTTC.

This rearrangement joins TRBV10-2 to TRBJ2-2, with D tentatively TRBD2 (5 bases). V was pared by 7 bases and J by 1 base, with 10 bases between. In germline, CDR1 is WSHSY, CDR2 SAAADI. The CDR3 consists of 14 residues. As DNA, the CDR3 is TGCGCCAGCACCTTCGAGGGGAACACCGGGGAGCTGTTTTTT. It encodes CASTFEGNTGELFF.